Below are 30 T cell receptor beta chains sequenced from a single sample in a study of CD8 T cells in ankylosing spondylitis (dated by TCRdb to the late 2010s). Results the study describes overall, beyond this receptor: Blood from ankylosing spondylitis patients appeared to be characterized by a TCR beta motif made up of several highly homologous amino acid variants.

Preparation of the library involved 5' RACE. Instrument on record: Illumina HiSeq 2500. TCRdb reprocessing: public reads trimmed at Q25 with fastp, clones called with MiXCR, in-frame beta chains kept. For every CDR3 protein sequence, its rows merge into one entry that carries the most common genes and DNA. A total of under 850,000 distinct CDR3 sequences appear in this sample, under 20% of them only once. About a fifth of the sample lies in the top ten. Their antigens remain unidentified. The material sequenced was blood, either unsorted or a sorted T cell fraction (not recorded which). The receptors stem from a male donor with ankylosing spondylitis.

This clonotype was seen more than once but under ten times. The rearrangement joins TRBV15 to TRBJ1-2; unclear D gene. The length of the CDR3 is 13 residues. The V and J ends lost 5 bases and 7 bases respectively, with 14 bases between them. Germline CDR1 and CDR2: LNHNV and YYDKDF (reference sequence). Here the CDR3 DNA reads TGTGCCACCAGCGGTCTACCCGCGGTTGGCTACACCTTC. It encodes CATSGLPAVGYTF.

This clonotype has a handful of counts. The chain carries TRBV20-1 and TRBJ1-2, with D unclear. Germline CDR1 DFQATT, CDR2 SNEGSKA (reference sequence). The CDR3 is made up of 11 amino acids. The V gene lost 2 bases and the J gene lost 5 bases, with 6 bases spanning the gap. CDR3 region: CSARNGYGYTF. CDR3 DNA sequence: TGCAGTGCTAGAAATGGATATGGCTACACCTTC.

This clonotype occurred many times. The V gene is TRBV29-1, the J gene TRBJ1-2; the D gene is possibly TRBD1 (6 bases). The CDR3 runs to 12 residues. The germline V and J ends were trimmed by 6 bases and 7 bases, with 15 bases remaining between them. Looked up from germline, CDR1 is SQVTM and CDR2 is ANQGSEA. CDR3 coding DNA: TGCAGCGTCTACAGGGAAGACAGTGGCTACACCTTC. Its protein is CSVYREDSGYTF.

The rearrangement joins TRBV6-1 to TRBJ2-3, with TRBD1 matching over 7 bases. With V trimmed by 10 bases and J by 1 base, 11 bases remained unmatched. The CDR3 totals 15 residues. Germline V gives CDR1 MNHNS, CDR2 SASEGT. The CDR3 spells CATLLRGYRTDTQYF. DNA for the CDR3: TGTGCCACCCTTCTCAGGGGGTACCGCACAGATACGCAGTATTTT.

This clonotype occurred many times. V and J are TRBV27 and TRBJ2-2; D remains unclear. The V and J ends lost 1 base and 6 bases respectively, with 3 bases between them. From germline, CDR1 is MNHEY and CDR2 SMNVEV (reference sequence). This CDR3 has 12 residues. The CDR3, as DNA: TGTGCCAGCAGTTTATTTCCCGGGGAGCTGTTTTTT. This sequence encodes CASSLFPGELFF.

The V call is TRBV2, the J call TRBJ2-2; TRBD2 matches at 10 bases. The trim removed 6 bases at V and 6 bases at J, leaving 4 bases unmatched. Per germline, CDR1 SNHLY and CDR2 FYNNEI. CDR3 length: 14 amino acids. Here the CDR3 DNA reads TGTGCCAGCAGAGTTGGGACTAGCGCCGGGGAGCTGTTTTTT. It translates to CASRVGTSAGELFF.

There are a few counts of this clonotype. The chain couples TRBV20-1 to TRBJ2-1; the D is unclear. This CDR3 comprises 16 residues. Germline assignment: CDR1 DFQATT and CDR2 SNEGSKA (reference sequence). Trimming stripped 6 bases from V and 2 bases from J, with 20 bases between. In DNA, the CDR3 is TGCAGTGCAGAGAACCCGACCCCCGCGGCCTACAATGAGCAGTTCTTC. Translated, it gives CSAENPTPAAYNEQFF.

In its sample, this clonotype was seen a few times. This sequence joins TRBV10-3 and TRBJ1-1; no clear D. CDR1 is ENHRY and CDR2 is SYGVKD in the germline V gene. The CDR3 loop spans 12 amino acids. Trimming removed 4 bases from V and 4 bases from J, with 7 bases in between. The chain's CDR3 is CAISGAGTEAFF. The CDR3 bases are TGTGCCATCAGTGGGGCGGGCACTGAAGCTTTCTTT.

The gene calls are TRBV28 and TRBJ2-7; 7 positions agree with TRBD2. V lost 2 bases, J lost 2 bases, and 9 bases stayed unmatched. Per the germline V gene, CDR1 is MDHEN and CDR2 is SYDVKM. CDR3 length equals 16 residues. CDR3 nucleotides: TGTGCCAGCAGTTTACCGGCGGGAGAAGGACCCTACGAGCAGTACTTC. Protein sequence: CASSLPAGEGPYEQYF.

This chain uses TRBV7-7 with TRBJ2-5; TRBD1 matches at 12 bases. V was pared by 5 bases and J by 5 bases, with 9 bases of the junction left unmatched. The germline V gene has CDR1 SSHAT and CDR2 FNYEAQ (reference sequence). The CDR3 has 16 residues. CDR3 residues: CASSLGTGGWGETQYF. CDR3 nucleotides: TGTGCCAGCAGCCTCGGGACAGGGGGCTGGGGGGAGACCCAGTACTTC.

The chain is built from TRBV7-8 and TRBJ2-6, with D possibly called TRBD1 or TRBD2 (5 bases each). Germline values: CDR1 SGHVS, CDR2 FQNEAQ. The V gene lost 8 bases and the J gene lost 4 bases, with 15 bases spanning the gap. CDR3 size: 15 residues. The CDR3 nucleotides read TGTGCCAGCGGGGGTCAGACGAGCGGGGCCAACGTCCTGACTTTC. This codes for CASGGQTSGANVLTF.

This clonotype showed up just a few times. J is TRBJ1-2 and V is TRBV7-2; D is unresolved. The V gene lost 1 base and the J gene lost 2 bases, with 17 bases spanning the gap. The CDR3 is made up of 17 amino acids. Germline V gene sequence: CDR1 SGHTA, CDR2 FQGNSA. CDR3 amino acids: CASSLVQTWNLNYGYTF. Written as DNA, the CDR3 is TGTGCCAGCAGCTTAGTCCAGACATGGAACCTAAACTATGGCTACACCTTC.

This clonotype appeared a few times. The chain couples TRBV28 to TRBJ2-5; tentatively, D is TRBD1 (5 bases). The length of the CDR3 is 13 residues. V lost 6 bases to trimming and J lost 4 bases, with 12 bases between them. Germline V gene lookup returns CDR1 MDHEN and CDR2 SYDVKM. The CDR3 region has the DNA TGTGCCAGCAGCCTGGGGCACCCAGAGACCCAGTACTTC. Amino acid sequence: CASSLGHPETQYF.

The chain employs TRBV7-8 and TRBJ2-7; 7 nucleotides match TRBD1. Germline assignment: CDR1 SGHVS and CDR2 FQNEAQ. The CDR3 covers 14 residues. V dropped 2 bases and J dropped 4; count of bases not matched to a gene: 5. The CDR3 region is CASSLKGGEYEQYF. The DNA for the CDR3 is TGTGCCAGCAGCTTAAAAGGGGGCGAATACGAGCAGTACTTC.

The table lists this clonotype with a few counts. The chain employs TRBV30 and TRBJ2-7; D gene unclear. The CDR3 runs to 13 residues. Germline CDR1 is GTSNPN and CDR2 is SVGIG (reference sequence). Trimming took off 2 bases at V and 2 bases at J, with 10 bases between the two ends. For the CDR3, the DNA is TGTGCCTGGAGTACCTTGGGCGCCTACGAGCAGTACTTC. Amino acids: CAWSTLGAYEQYF.

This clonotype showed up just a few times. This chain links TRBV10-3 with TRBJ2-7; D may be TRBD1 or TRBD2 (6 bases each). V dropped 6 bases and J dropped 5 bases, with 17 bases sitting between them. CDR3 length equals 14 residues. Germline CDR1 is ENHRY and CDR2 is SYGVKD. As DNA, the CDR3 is TGTGCCATCAGCAATAGGGGGGCCAATGACGAGCAGTACTTC. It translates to CAISNRGANDEQYF.

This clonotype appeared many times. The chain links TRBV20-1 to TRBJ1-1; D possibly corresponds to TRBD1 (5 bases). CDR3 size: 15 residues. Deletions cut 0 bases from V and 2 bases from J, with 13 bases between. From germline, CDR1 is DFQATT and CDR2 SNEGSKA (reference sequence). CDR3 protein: CSARETASPNTEAFF. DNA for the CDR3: TGCAGTGCTAGAGAGACAGCATCACCCAACACTGAAGCTTTCTTT.

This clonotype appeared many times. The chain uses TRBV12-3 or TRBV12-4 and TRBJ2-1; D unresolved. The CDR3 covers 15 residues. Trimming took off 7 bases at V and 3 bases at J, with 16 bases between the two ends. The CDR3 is CASTPPEFHYNEQFF. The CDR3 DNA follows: TGTGCCAGCACCCCTCCCGAATTCCACTACAATGAGCAGTTCTTC.

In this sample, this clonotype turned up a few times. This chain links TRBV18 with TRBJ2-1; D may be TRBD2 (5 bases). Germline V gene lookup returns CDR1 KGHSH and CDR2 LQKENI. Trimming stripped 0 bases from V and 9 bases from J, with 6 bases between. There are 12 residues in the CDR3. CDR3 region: CASSPPGGEQFF. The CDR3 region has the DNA TGTGCCAGCTCACCACCTGGAGGTGAGCAGTTCTTC.

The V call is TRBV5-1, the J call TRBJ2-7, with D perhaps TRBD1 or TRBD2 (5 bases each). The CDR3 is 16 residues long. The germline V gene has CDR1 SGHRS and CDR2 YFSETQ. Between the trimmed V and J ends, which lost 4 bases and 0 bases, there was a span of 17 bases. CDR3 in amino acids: CASSPAAGTLSYEQYF. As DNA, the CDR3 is TGCGCCAGCAGCCCGGCGGCAGGGACCCTCTCCTACGAGCAGTACTTC.

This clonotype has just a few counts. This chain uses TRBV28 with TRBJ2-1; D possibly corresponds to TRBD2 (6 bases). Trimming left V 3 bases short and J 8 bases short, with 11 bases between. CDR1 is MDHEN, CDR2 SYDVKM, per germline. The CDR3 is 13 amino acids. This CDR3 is CASSFALAYEQFF. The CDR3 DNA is TGTGCCAGCAGTTTCGCACTAGCATATGAGCAGTTCTTC.

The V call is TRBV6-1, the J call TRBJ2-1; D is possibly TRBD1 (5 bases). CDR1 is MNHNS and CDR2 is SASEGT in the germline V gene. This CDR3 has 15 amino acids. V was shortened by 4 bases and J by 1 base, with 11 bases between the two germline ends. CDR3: CASSVRTQSYNEQFF. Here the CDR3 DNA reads TGTGCCAGCAGTGTACGGACACAATCCTACAATGAGCAGTTCTTC.

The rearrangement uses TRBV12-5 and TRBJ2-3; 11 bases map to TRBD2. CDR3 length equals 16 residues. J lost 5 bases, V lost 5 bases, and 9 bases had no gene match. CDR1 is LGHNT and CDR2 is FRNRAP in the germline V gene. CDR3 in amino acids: CASGPRLAGSGDTQYF. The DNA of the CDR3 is TGTGCTAGTGGTCCCAGACTAGCGGGGTCCGGAGATACGCAGTATTTT.

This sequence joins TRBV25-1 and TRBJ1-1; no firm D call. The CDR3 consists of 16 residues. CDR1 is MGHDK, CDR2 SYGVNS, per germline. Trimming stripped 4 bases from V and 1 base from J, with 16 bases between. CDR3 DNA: TGTGCCAGCAGTGCCAGGTCTACACCCCGGAACACTGAAGCTTTCTTT. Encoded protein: CASSARSTPRNTEAFF.

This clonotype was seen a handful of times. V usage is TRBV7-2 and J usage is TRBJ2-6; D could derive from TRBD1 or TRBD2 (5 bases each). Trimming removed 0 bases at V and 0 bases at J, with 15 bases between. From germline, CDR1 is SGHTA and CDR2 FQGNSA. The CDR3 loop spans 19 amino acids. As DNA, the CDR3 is TGTGCCAGCAGCTTAGCAGGGGACCGTAGAATCTCTGGGGCCAACGTCCTGACTTTC. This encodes CASSLAGDRRISGANVLTF.

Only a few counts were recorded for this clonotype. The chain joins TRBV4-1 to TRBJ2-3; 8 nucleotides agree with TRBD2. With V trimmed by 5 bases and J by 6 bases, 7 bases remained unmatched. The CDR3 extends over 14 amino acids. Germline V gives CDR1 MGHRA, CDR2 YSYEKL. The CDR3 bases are TGCGCCAGCAGCGTACAGCGGGAGTCGGATACGCAGTATTTT. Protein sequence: CASSVQRESDTQYF.

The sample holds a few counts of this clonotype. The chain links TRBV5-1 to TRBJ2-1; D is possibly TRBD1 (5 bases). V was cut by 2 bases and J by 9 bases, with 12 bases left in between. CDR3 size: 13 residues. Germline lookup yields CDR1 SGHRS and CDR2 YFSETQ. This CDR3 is CASSFRVVTEQFF. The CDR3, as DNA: TGCGCCAGCAGCTTCAGGGTGGTTACTGAGCAGTTCTTC.

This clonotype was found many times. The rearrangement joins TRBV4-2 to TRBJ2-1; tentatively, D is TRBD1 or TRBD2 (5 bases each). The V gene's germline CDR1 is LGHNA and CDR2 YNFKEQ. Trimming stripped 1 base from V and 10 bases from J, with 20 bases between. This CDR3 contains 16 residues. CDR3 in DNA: TGTGCCAGCAGCCAAGTTGGACGGGGCCCCCTGTTGGAGCAGTTCTTC. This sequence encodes CASSQVGRGPLLEQFF.

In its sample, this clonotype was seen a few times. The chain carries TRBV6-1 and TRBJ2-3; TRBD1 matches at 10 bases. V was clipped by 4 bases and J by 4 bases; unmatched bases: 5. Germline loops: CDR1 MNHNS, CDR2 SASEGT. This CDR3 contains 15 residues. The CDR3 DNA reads TGTGCCAGCAGTGTGACAGGGGGCGCTTCAGATACGCAGTATTTT. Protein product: CASSVTGGASDTQYF.

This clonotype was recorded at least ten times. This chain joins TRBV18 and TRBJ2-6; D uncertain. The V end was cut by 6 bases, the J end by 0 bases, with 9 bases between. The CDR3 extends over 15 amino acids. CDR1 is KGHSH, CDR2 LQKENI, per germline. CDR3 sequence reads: CASSDGLSGANVLTF. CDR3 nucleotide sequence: TGTGCCAGCTCTGATGGGCTCTCTGGGGCCAACGTCCTGACTTTC.